Shown below are 5 T cell receptor beta chains from a single sample sequenced in a study of response to subunit inactivated influenza vaccine. TCRdb reprocessed the RT-PCR reads via MiXCR and lists one record per CDR3 protein. The sample lists over 800,000 distinct CDR3 sequences, around 20% occurring once. The sample in question was PBMCs from blood, obtained about 5 days after vaccination. The origin of the receptors is a man aged 50-60 years who received an inactivated influenza vaccine.

This clonotype was counted ten times or more. The chain couples TRBV6-2 or TRBV6-3 to TRBJ2-7; TRBD2 matches at 8 bases. The CDR3 loop spans 15 amino acids. J gave up 3 bases and V 2 bases, and 6 bases lay outside the gene matches. Per the germline V gene, CDR1 is MNHEY and CDR2 is SVGEGT. CDR3 bases: TGTGCCAGCAGTTACGGTCGTCTAGCGGGCTACGAGCAGTACTTC. This sequence encodes CASSYGRLAGYEQYF.

V and J are TRBV6-2 or TRBV6-3 and TRBJ2-3; D is perhaps TRBD1 (6 bases). Per the germline V gene, CDR1 is MNHEY and CDR2 is SVGEGT. The length of the CDR3 is 15 residues. The V end lost 6 bases, the J end lost 2 bases, and 15 bases lay between the germline ends. In DNA, the CDR3 is TGTGCCAGCAGAACGGGACAACCATACACAGATACGCAGTATTTT. The encoded protein is CASRTGQPYTDTQYF.

This rearrangement joins TRBV5-1 to TRBJ1-2; D is undetermined. The CDR3 consists of 15 residues. Germline V lookup: CDR1 SGHRS, CDR2 YFSETQ. The V gene lost 0 bases and the J gene lost 2 bases, with 11 bases spanning the gap. This CDR3 is CASSLGTRLNYGYTF. The CDR3 region has the DNA TGCGCCAGCAGCTTGGGGACCAGACTAAACTATGGCTACACCTTC.

The chain recombines TRBV4-3 with TRBJ2-3; the D is unclear. Germline CDR1 and CDR2: LGHNA and YSLEER. V gave up 0 bases and J gave up 4 bases, with 14 bases separating them. The CDR3 totals 16 residues. The CDR3 DNA follows: TGCGCCAGCAGCCAAGAAGTTGGGTATGGGGCAGATACGCAGTATTTT. Amino acids: CASSQEVGYGADTQYF.

The gene calls are TRBV6-5 and TRBJ1-1; TRBD1 might be the D (5 bases). The CDR3 loop spans 15 amino acids. The V and J ends lost 0 bases and 5 bases respectively, with 13 bases between them. Germline loops: CDR1 MNHEY, CDR2 SVGAGI. This chain's CDR3 is CASSYSGGPLTEAFF. CDR3 DNA: TGTGCCAGCAGTTACTCGGGGGGTCCCCTGACTGAAGCTTTCTTT.